The T cell receptor beta chain described here comes from a study of blood T cells in healthy people across ages. Whole-study results and caveats: Both higher diversity and more naive CD4+ cells marked long-lived donors when set against aged donors.

The CDR3 length is 15 residues. This clonotype showed up many times. Its antigen is as yet unknown. The sample, about 10 milliliters of peripheral blood, was drawn from each donor. Each sample gave at least 6.5 million isolated PBMCs. Extractions gave at least 6 micrograms of total RNA per sample. Using a J-beta primer mix together with a sample-barcoded 5' primer, a second PCR was run for about 7 to 12 cycles. TCRdb fed the 5' RACE reads into MiXCR, producing one record per CDR3 protein. Among over 600,000 distinct CDR3 sequences listed, more than 35% were seen once. Source material: blood. This clonotype was obtained from a man aged 80 or over in good health. The chain uses TRBV21-1 and TRBJ1-1. TRBV21-1 is labeled a pseudogene. CDR3 nucleotides: TGTGCCAGCAGCAAATACGCGTCCATGAACACTGAAGCTTTCTTT. Amino acids: CASSKYASMNTEAFF.